This T cell receptor beta chain was retrieved from a study of CD8 T cells in Susac syndrome (dated by TCRdb to between 2018 and 2021). Study-wide context: The study used repertoire sequencing to test whether antigen drove CD8+ T cell activation and differentiation in Susac syndrome. General findings and caveats noted by the study authors: The study acknowledged that relatively few individuals were included in the TCR sequencing and HLA analysis.

High-throughput TCR beta sequencing profiled peripheral blood CD8+ and CD4+ T cells from healthy donors, Susac syndrome patients and multiple sclerosis patients. Healthy donors were included as age- and sex-matched controls. Bulk CD8+ and CD4+ T cells were purified by magnetic negative isolation, whereas CD8+ TEMRA cells were enriched by FACS. Blood was collected in EDTA tubes and processed within 24 hours, with PBMCs isolated through density gradient centrifugation. PBMCs intended for TCR sequencing were frozen in liquid nitrogen and were later thawed in a 37 degrees C water bath. The sorted or isolated CD4+, CD8+ and CD8+ TEMRA cells reached a purity of at least 90%. RNA was extracted using the RNeasy kit, and about 0.45 to 1 ug of the RNA was reverse transcribed with random hexamers. TCR beta CDR3 regions were amplified with the immunoSEQ multiplex PCR assay covering 54 Vbeta and 13 Jbeta segments. PCR amplification bias was corrected by using a synthetic template baseline for primer optimization and computational correction. Per the authors' processing: Reads were annotated to V, D and J genes per IMGT and analyzed with immunoSEQ Analyzer, keeping only productive sequences. Clonality was computed as one minus Shannon entropy normalized by log2 of the number of productive unique sequences. For each patient and control, public and private clones were evaluated within the 100 most prevalent clones. Clones were defined as Susac-specific when absent from the healthy and MS cohorts, from some 1,100 published viral clones and from other ImmuneACCESS disease sequences. TCRdb handled the public reads itself, with Q25 trimming in fastp and clone calling in MiXCR, and kept productive beta chains. Each entry is one CDR3 protein sequence, shown with its most common DNA and genes. What appears here as the V and J calls and clone size reflects TCRdb's work, not the paper's. Recorded for this sample are roughly 200,000 distinct CDR3 sequences; 90% to 95% of them occurred a single time. Approximately 0.1% of the sample is in the top ten clones.

V loses 0 bases at its end and J loses 7 bases; junction bases beyond the gene matches: 13. CDR1 MGHRA and CDR2 YSYEKL were looked up in the germline V gene. Its CDR3 holds 18 amino acids, cysteine through phenylalanine. The sequence is cut down to CDR3 DNA, 54 bases in frame from base 1. Points on this clonotype: Which antigen it targets is not known. Qualities for individual bases were not recorded, and no much larger clone is one base off.

The rearrangement combines TRBV4-1 with TRBJ2-4; the central 9 bases match TRBD2. The receptor comes from a human donor in good health. The sequencing sample was made of CD4+ T cells from PBMCs. The base sequence is TGCGCCAGCAGCCAAGACTGGGCGGGAGGGCCCGGGGAGAACATTCAGTACTTC. This is translated as CASSQDWAGGPGENIQYF.